Shown below are 10 T cell receptor beta chains from a single sample sequenced in a study of shared clonotypes between healthy human individuals. Sequencing used immunoSEQ multiplex PCR; TCRdb keeps in-frame clones, though not all of them. Of millions of clones detected, about 95% appear once; the ten largest clones hold roughly 1%. Cells designated naive CD8 were CD45RO-negative and were positively selected for CCR7, with terminally differentiated effector memory CD45RA+ cells excluded. Input material: naive CD8+ T cells sorted from blood. The receptors were sampled from a man in his late teens or twenties in good health.

As regards this clone: Within the sample, other DNA sequences also encode this same CDR3. The chain has TRBV5-4 and TRBJ2-7; 7 nucleotides align to TRBD2. The J segment lost 3 bases and the V segment lost 0 bases, leaving 3 bases of the junction unmatched. There are 14 residues in the CDR3. The germline CDR1 and CDR2 sequences are SGHNT and YYREEE (reference sequence). CDR3 coding DNA: TGTGCCAGCAGCTTGGCGGGAGGAGACTACGAGCAGTACTTC. Its translation is CASSLAGGDYEQYF.

With respect to this clone: This sample includes further DNA sequences coding for the same CDR3. The J gene is TRBJ2-3, the V gene TRBV5-1; D uncertain. The CDR3 has 14 amino acids. CDR1 and CDR2 (germline): SGHRS, YFSETQ. Between the trimmed V and J ends, which lost 0 bases and 2 bases, there was a span of 7 bases. The DNA for the CDR3 is TGCGCCAGCAGCTTGGAGGTCCCCACAGATACGCAGTATTTT. It is translated as CASSLEVPTDTQYF.

V and J are TRBV11-2 and TRBJ2-2; D not certain. CDR3 length equals 11 residues. Looked up from germline, CDR1 is SGHAT and CDR2 is FQNNGV. Trimming cost V 4 bases and J 8 bases, with 5 bases left between them. CDR3 DNA: TGTGCCAGCAGCTATGCGGGGGAGCTGTTTTTT. This sequence encodes CASSYAGELFF.

The chain couples TRBV25-1 to TRBJ1-2, with 7 bases matching TRBD1. CDR1 MGHDK and CDR2 SYGVNS come from the germline V gene. This CDR3 contains 14 residues. J was trimmed by 3 bases and V by 2 bases; bases with no gene match: 3. The CDR3 is CASSEVGTDYGYTF. CDR3 nucleotide sequence: TGTGCCAGCAGTGAAGTGGGGACAGACTATGGCTACACCTTC.

V is TRBV30 and J is TRBJ2-1, with 11 bases that match TRBD2. J gave up 12 bases and V 5 bases, and 12 bases lay outside the gene matches. In germline, CDR1 is GTSNPN, CDR2 SVGIG (reference sequence). The CDR3 covers 14 residues. CDR3 region: CAWDIAGGPVVQFF. Here the CDR3 DNA reads TGTGCCTGGGATATAGCGGGGGGGCCAGTCGTGCAGTTCTTC. The variable domain in full, completed from reference TRBV30 and TRBJ2-1, reads SQTIHQWPATLVQPVGSPLSLECTVEGTSNPNLYWYRQAAGRGLQLLFYSVGIGQISSEVPQNLSASRPQDRQFILSSKKLLLSDSGFYLCAWDIAGGPVVQFFGPGTRLTVL.

The chain recombines TRBV2 with TRBJ2-1; tentative D call: TRBD1 (6 bases). V lost 0 bases and J lost 5, with 11 bases in between. The length of the CDR3 is 15 residues. Germline loops: CDR1 SNHLY, CDR2 FYNNEI. CDR3 DNA: TGTGCCAGCAGTGAAGCTATCGGACAGCACAATGAGCAGTTCTTC. The encoded protein is CASSEAIGQHNEQFF.

This clone was detected only once. V gene TRBV7-2 combines with J gene TRBJ2-1; D is unresolved. Germline V gene sequence: CDR1 SGHTA, CDR2 FQGNSA. The CDR3 runs 12 residues. V lost 4 bases to trimming and J lost 6 bases, with 7 bases between them. The DNA for the CDR3 is TGTGCCAGCAGCTCCTTAATCAATGAGCAGTTCTTC. Its protein is CASSSLINEQFF. Full variable domain (remainder filled in from reference TRBV7-2 and TRBJ2-1): GAGVSQSPSNKVTEKGKDVELRCDPISGHTALYWYRQSLGQGLEFLIYFQGNSAPDKSGLPSDRFSAERTGGSVSTLTIQRTQQEDSAVYLCASSSLINEQFFGPGTRLTVL.

This clone occurred once. The chain has TRBV28 and TRBJ2-3, with TRBD2 identical over 12 bases. The CDR3 loop spans 17 amino acids. Per germline, CDR1 MDHEN and CDR2 SYDVKM. Losses at the gene ends were 2 bases for V and 2 bases for J; bases not matched to a gene: 5. CDR3 loop: CASSLPGLAGHTDTQYF. CDR3 bases: TGTGCCAGCAGTTTACCCGGACTAGCGGGGCACACAGATACGCAGTATTTT. The whole variable domain, filled in from reference TRBV28 and TRBJ2-3, reads DVKVTQSSRYLVKRTGEKVFLECVQDMDHENMFWYRQDPGLGLRLIYFSYDVKMKEKGDIPEGYSVSREKKERFSLILESASTNQTSMYLCASSLPGLAGHTDTQYFGPGTRLTVL.

This sequence joins TRBV7-8 and TRBJ2-7; 12 bases align to TRBD2. Germline trimming cut 4 bases from V and 4 bases from J; bases unmatched to any gene: 5. The CDR3 contains 15 residues. Germline assignment: CDR1 SGHVS and CDR2 FQNEAQ. Written as DNA, the CDR3 is TGTGCCAGCAGCTCCGGGACTAGCGGGTGGTACGAGCAGTACTTC. Protein product: CASSSGTSGWYEQYF.

This chain links TRBV18 with TRBJ2-7, with D possibly being TRBD1 or TRBD2 (6 bases each). This CDR3 spans 17 amino acids. Trimming removed 2 bases from V and 4 bases from J, with 21 bases in between. Germline V lookup: CDR1 KGHSH, CDR2 LQKENI. The CDR3 DNA sequence: TGTGCCAGCTCACCATCGACAGGACTACCCGACCCTTACGAGCAGTACTTC. Translating gives CASSPSTGLPDPYEQYF.